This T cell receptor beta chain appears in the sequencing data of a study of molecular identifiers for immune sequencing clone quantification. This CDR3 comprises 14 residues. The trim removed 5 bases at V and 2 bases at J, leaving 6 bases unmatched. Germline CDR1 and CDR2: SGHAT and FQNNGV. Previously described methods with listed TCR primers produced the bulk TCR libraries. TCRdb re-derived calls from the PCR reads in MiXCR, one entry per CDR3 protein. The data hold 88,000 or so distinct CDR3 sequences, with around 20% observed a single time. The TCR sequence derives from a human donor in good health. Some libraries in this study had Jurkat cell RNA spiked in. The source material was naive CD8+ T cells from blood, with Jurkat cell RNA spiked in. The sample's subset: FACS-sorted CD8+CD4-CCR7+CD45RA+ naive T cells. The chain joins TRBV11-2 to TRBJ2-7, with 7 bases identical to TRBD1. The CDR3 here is CASSHRDRAYEQYF. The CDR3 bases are TGTGCCAGCAGCCACCGGGACAGAGCCTACGAGCAGTACTTC.